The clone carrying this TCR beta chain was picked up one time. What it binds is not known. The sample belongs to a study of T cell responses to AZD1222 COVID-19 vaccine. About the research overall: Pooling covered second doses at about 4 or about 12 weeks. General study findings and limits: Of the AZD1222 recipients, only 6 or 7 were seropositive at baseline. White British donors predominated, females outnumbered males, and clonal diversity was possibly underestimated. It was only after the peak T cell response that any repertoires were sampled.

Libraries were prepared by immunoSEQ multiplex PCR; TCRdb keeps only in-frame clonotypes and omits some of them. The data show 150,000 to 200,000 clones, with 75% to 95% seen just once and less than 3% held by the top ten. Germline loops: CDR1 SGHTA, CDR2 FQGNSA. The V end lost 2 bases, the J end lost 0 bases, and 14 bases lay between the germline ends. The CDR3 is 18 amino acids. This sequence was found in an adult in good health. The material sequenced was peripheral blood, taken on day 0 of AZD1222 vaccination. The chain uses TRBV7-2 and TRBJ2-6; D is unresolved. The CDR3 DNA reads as TGTGCCAGCAGCTTATTCGCAGGTGGGGTCTCTGGGGCCAACGTCCTGACTTTC. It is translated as CASSLFAGGVSGANVLTF.